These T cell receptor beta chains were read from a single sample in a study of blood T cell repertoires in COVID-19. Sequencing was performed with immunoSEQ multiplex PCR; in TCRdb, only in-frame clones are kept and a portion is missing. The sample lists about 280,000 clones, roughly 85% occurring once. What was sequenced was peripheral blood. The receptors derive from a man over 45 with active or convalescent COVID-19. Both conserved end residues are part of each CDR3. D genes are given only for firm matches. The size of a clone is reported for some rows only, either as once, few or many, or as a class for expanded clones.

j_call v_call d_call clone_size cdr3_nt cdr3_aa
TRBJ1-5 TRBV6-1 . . TGTGCCAGCAGTGAACCCCCGACACCGAATCAGCCCCAGCATTTT CASSEPPTPNQPQHF
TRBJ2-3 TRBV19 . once TGTGCCAGTAGTATTGGGAGCACCCGATCGCAGTATTTT CASSIGSTRSQYF
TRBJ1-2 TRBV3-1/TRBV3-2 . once TGTGCCAGCAGCCCCCGGGGGGGGCACCGGTATGGCTACACCTTC CASSPRGGHRYGYTF
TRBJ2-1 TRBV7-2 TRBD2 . TGTGCCAGCAGTCCGATAGCGGGAGGGTACAATGAGCAGTTCTTC CASSPIAGGYNEQFF
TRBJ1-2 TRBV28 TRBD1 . TGTGCCAGCCGGACCCTGGACAGGGAGAACTATGGCTACACCTTC CASRTLDRENYGYTF
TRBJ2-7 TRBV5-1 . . TGCGCCAGCAGCTTGGTTGGGGGGAGTTACGAGCAGTACTTC CASSLVGGSYEQYF
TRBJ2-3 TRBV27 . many TGTGCCAGCGGGGCCCGGGTCGATACGCAGTATTTT CASGARVDTQYF
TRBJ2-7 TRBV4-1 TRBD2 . TGCGCCAGCAGCCAAGTAGTACTAGCGGGGGAGCAGTACTTC CASSQVVLAGEQYF
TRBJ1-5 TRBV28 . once TGTGCCAGCAGTTTTGGGAGATCTAGCAATCAGCCCCAGCATTTT CASSFGRSSNQPQHF
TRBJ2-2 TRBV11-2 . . TGTGCCAGCAGCTGGGGGGACCTGAAGGGCGGGGAGCTGTTTTTT CASSWGDLKGGELFF
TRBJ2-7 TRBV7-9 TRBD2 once TGTGCCAGCAGCTTCCAGGGACTAGACTCGGAGCAGTACTTC CASSFQGLDSEQYF